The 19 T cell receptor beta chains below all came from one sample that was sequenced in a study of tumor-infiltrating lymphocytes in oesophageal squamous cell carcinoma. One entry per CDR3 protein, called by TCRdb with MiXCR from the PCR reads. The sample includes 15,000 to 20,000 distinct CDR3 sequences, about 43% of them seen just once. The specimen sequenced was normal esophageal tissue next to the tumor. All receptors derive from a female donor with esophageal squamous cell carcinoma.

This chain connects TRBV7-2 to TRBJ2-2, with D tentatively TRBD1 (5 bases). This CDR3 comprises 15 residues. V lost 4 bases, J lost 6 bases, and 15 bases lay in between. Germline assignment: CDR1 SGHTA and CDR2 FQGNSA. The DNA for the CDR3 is TGTGCCAGCAGCTCCTTGCAGGGTAGTTCCGGGGAGCTGTTTTTT. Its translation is CASSSLQGSSGELFF.

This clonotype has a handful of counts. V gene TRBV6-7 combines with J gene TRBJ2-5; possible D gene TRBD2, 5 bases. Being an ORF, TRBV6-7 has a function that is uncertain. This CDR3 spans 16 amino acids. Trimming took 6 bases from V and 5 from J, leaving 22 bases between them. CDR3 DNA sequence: TGTGCCAGCAGGGAAAAGGACTGGTTCCCGGGGGAGACCCAGTACTTC. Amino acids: CASREKDWFPGETQYF.

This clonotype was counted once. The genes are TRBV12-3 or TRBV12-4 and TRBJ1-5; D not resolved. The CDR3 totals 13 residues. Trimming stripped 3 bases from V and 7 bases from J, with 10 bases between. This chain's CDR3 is CASSFLNRQPQHF. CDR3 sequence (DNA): TGTGCCAGCAGTTTCCTTAACCGGCAGCCCCAGCATTTT.

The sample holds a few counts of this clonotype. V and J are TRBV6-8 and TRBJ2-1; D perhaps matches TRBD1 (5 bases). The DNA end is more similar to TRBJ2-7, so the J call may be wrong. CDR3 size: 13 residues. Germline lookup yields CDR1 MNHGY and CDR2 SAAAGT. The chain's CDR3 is CASSYQGTYEQYF. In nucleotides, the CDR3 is TGTGCCAGCAGTTACCAGGGCACCTACGAGCAGTACTTC.

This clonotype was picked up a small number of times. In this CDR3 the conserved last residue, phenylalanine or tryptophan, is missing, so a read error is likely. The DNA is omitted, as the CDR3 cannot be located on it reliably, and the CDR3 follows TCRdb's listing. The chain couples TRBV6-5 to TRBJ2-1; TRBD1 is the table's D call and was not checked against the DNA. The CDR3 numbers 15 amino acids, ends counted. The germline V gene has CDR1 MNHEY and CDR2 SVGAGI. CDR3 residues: CASSLGQGSPLHFGN.

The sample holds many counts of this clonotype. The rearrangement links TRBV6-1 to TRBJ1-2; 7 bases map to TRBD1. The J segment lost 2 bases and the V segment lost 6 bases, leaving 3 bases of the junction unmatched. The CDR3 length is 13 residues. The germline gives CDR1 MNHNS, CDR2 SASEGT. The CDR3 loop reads CASSPGQNYGYTF. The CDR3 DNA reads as TGTGCCAGCAGCCCGGGACAGAACTATGGCTACACCTTC.

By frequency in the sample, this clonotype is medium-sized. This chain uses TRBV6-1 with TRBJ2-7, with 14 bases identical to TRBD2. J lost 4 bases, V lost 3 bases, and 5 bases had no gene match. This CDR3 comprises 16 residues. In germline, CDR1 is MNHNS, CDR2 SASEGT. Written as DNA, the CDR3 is TGTGCCAGCAGTGAGGGACTAGCGGGAGTGAGGTACGAGCAGTACTTC. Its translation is CASSEGLAGVRYEQYF.

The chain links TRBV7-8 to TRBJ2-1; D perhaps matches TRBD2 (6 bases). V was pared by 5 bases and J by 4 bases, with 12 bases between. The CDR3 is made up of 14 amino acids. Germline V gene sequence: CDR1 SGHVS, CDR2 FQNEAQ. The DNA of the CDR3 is TGTGCCAGCAGCGCGCTAGCGTCATACAATGAGCAGTTCTTC. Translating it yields CASSALASYNEQFF.

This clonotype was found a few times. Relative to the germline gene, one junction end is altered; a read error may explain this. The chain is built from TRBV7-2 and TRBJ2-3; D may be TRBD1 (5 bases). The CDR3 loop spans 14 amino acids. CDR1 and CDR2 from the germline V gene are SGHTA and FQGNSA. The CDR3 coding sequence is TGTGCCAGCGGCTTAGGTCAGGGTACAGATACGCAGTATTTT. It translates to CASGLGQGTDTQYF.

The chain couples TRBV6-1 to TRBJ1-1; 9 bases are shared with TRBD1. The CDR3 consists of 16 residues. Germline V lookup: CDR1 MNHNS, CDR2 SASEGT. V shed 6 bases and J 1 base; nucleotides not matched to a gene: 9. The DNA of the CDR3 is TGTGCCAGCAGGAGCTCGGGGACAGGGTCGAACACTGAAGCTTTCTTT. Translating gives CASRSSGTGSNTEAFF.

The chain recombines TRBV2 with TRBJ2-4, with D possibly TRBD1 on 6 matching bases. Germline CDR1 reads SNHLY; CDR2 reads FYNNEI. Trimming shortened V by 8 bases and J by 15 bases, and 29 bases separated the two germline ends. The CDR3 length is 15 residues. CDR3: CASLPGHTNTGELYF. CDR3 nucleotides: TGTGCCAGCCTGCCGGGACACACGAACACCGGGGAGCTGTACTTC.

CDR3 loop: CASSSWTGGSEAFF. CDR3 bases: TGTGCCAGCAGTTCTTGGACAGGGGGGTCTGAAGCTTTCTTT. The chain recombines TRBV6-6 with TRBJ1-1, with 10 bases that match TRBD1. The V and J ends lost 4 bases and 6 bases, in that order; junction bases with no gene match: 5. Per germline, CDR1 MNHNY and CDR2 SVGAGI (reference sequence). The CDR3 spans 14 residues.

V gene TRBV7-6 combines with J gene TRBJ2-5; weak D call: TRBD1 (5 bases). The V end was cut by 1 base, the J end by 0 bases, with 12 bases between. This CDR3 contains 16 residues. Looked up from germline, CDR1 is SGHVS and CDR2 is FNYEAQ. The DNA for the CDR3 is TGTGCCAGCAGCTTAGAGCCAGGGCGTAACCAAGAGACCCAGTACTTC. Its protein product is CASSLEPGRNQETQYF.

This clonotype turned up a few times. In nucleotides, the CDR3 is TGTGCCAGCAGCCCAGGCTGGGGGGCGGGAACAGATACGCAGTATTTT. Protein product: CASSPGWGAGTDTQYF. J is TRBJ2-3 and V is TRBV5-4; the D gene could be TRBD1 or TRBD2 (6 bases each). Germline loops: CDR1 SGHNT, CDR2 YYREEE (reference sequence). The germline V and J ends were trimmed by 4 bases and 3 bases, with 18 bases remaining between them. The CDR3 extends over 16 amino acids.

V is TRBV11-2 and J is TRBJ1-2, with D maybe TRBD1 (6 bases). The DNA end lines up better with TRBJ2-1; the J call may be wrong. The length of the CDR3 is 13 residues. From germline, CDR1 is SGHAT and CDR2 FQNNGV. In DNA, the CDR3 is TGTGCCAGCAGCTTAGGAACAGGGAATGAGCAGTTCTTC. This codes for CASSLGTGNEQFF.

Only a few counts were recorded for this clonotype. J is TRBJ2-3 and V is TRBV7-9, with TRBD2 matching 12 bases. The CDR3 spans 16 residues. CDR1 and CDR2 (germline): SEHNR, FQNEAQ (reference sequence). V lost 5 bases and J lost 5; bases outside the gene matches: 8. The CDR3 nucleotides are TGTGCCAGCAGCGCCCCACCGGGACTAGCGGGAGATACGCAGTATTTT. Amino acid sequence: CASSAPPGLAGDTQYF. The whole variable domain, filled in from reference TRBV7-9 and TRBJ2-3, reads DTGVSQNPRHKITKRGQNVTFRCDPISEHNRLYWYRQTLGQGPEFLTYFQNEAQLEKSRLLSDRFSAERPKGSFSTLEIQRTEQGDSAMYLCASSAPPGLAGDTQYFGPGTRLTVL.

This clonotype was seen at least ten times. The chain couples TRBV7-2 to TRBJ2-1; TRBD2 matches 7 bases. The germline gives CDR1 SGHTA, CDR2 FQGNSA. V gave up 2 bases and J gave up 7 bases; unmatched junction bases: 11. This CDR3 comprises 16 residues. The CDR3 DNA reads TGTGCCAGCAGCTTACCGCGAGTGGTGGGGGGGAATGAGCAGTTCTTC. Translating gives CASSLPRVVGGNEQFF. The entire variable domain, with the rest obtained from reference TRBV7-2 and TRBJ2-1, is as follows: GAGVSQSPSNKVTEKGKDVELRCDPISGHTALYWYRQSLGQGLEFLIYFQGNSAPDKSGLPSDRFSAERTGGSVSTLTIQRTQQEDSAVYLCASSLPRVVGGNEQFFGPGTRLTVL.

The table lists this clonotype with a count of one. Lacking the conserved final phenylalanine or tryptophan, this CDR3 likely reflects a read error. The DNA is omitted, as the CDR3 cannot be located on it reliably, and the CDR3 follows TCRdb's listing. CDR3 loop: CASRPSGGSYEQYFGS. The gene calls are TRBV7-3 and TRBJ2-7. Germline V gives CDR1 SGHTA, CDR2 FQGTGA. The CDR3 length equals 16 residues, ends included.

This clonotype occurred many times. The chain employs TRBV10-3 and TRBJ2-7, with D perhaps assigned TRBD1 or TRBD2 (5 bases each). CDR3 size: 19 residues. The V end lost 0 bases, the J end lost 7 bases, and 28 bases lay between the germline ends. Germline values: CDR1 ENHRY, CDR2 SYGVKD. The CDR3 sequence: CAISESPEWDGDGTREQYF. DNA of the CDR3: TGTGCCATCAGTGAGTCGCCCGAGTGGGATGGGGACGGTACTAGGGAGCAGTACTTC.